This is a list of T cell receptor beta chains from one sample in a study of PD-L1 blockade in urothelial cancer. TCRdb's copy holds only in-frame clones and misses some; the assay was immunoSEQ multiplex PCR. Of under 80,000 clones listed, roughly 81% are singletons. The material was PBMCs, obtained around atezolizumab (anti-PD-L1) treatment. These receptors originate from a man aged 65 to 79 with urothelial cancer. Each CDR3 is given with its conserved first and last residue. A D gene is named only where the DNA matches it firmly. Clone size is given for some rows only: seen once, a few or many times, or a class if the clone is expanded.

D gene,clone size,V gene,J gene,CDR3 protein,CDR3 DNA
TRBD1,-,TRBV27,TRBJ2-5,CASRSQGAGETQYF,TGTGCCAGCAGGAGCCAGGGGGCGGGAGAGACCCAGTACTTC
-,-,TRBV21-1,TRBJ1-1,CASSPEAESGTENTEAFF,TGTGCCAGCAGCCCAGAAGCCGAGTCCGGGACAGAGAACACTGAAGCTTTCTTT
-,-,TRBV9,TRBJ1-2,CASSVDARGYGYTF,TGTGCCAGCAGCGTAGACGCAAGGGGGTATGGCTACACCTTC
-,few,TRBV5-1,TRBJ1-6,CASSLQGSNNSPLHF,TGCGCCAGCAGCTTGCAGGGGTCTAATAATTCACCCCTCCACTTT
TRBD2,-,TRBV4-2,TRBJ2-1,CASSQERLAGGYSSYNEQFF,TGTGCCAGCAGCCAAGAGCGACTAGCGGGAGGTTATAGCTCCTACAATGAGCAGTTCTTC
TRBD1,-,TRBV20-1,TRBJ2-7,CSARRDRQQYF,TGCAGTGCTAGGAGGGACAGGCAGCAGTACTTC
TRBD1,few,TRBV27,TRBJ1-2,CASSLSGQGYGYTF,TGTGCCAGCAGTTTATCAGGACAGGGGTATGGCTACACCTTC
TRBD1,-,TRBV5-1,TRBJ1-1,CASSSRTGLNTEAFF,TGCGCCAGCAGCTCGAGGACAGGGTTGAACACTGAAGCTTTCTTT
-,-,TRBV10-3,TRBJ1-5,CAIRKDMTSNQPQHF,TGTGCCATCAGGAAGGACATGACGAGCAATCAGCCCCAGCATTTT
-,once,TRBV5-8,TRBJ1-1,CASSKRTEAFF,TGTGCCAGCTCCAAACGGACTGAAGCTTTCTTT
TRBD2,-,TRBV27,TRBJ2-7,CASQTSGSEQYF,TGTGCCAGCCAGACTAGCGGGAGTGAGCAGTACTTC
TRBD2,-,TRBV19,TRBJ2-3,CASSISGVADTQYF,TGTGCCAGTAGTATAAGCGGGGTGGCAGATACGCAGTATTTT
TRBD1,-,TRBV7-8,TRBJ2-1,CASSLSTGPSEQFF,TGTGCCAGCAGCTTATCGACAGGGCCCTCCGAGCAGTTCTTC
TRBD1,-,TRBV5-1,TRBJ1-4,CASQPTGTGGVGEKLFF,TGCGCCAGCCAACCCACCGGGACAGGGGGCGTCGGTGAAAAACTGTTTTTT
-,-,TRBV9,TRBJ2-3,CASSAPSTDTQYF,TGTGCCAGCAGCGCCCCGAGCACAGATACGCAGTATTTT
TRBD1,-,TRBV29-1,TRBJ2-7,CSVKRQGVAEEQYF,TGCAGCGTTAAACGACAGGGTGTCGCGGAGGAGCAGTACTTC
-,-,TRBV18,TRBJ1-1,CASSPTLQENTEAFF,TGTGCCAGCTCACCAACATTACAAGAGAACACTGAAGCTTTCTTT
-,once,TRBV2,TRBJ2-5,CASSESRETQYF,TGTGCCAGCAGTGAATCGAGAGAGACCCAGTACTTC
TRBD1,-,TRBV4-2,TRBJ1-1,CASRPADRVESAFF,TGTGCCAGCAGGCCCGCGGACAGGGTCGAGTCGGCTTTCTTT
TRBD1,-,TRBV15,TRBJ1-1,CATSPLQGTSPAFF,TGTGCCACCAGCCCCCTACAGGGGACCTCGCCCGCTTTCTTT
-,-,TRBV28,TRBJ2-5,CASRVGVWETQYF,TGTGCCAGCAGGGTCGGAGTGTGGGAGACCCAGTACTTC
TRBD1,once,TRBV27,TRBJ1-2,CASSTGTGATPPAYGYTF,TGTGCCAGCAGTACTGGGACAGGGGCGACCCCACCGGCTTATGGCTACACCTTC
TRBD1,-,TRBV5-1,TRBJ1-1,CASSSRTGLNTEAFF,TGCGCCAGCAGCTCAAGGACAGGCCTTAACACTGAAGCTTTCTTT
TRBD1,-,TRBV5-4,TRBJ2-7,CASSPRTGVSYEQYF,TGTGCCAGCAGCCCCCGGACAGGGGTTTCCTACGAGCAGTACTTC
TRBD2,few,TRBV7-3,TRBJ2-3,CASSLRAGRGDTQYF,TGTGCCAGCAGCCTTAGAGCGGGGAGGGGAGATACGCAGTATTTT
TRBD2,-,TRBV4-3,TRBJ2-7,CASSQGVSTSGYEQYF,TGCGCCAGCAGCCAAGGAGTATCGACTAGCGGCTACGAGCAGTACTTC
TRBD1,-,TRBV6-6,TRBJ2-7,CASSYGTDYEQYF,TGTGCCAGCAGTTATGGGACAGACTACGAGCAGTACTTC